This TCR beta chain is drawn from a study of OX40 agonist ivuxolimab in advanced cancers. Study information: Subjects had a mean age of 60 years, with a range of about 23 to 90; just over 80% were male. Notes on the study in general: CD4+ and CD8+ blood T cells expanded clonally by week 6 at 0.1 to 3.0 mg/kg.

V dropped 5 bases and J dropped 0 bases, with 17 bases sitting between them. Germline V gene sequence: CDR1 SGHTA, CDR2 FQGNSA. The CDR3 is 17 residues long. Libraries were prepared by immunoSEQ multiplex PCR; TCRdb keeps only in-frame clonotypes and omits some of them. In the table there are 95,000 to 100,000 clones, about four fifths of which are singletons. With respect to this clone: Its antigen is undetermined.

Sequenced here: CD4+ or CD8+ T cells sorted from blood, sampled in a trial of the OX40 agonist ivuxolimab. The chain joins TRBV7-2 to TRBJ1-3; D possibly corresponds to TRBD1 (6 bases). The TCR comes from an adult with an advanced solid tumor such as melanoma, head and neck, liver or kidney cancer. CDR3 coding DNA: TGTGCCAGCAGCCTTACTTCAGGGGCCCTCTCTGGAAACACCATATATTTT. Protein: CASSLTSGALSGNTIYF.